The clone carrying this TCR beta chain was recorded only once. Clones were read by immunoSEQ multiplex PCR, and TCRdb kept only the in-frame ones, dropping some. Of some 24,000 clones listed, 89% were seen once; the top ten hold approximately 9.9%. The sample is drawn from a study of blood T cell repertoires in COVID-19. J lost 7 bases, V lost 5 bases, and 10 bases had no gene match. The CDR3 covers 16 residues. The germline CDR1 and CDR2 sequences are LNHNV and YYDKDF (reference sequence). This TCR came from a man aged 70-80 years with acute or convalescent COVID-19. The sequencing input was peripheral blood. The chain employs TRBV15 and TRBJ2-7, with 14 positions matching TRBD2. CDR3 sequence (DNA): TGTGCCACCAGCGGACGACTAGCGGGGGGGCCGCAAGAGCAGTACTTC. Its translation: CATSGRLAGGPQEQYF. Variable domain in full (rest from reference TRBV15 and TRBJ2-7): DAMVIQNPRYQVTQFGKPVTLSCSQTLNHNVMYWYQQKSSQAPKLLFHYYDKDFNNEADTPDNFQSRRPNTSFCFLDIRSPGLGDTAMYLCATSGRLAGGPQEQYFGPGTRLTVT.